This note documents a single T cell receptor beta chain sequence. Its cognate antigen is unknown. CDR1 KGHDR and CDR2 SFDVKD come from the germline V gene. Trimming stripped 7 bases from V and 4 bases from J, with 9 bases between. CDR3 length: 13 amino acids. These data come from a study of T cell responses to AZD1222 COVID-19 vaccine. Notes on the study in general: Donors were chiefly white British, with a greater number of females, and clonal diversity was perhaps underestimated. Nearly half of spike-specific TCRs reportedly go after variant regions that carry no mutations.

The data were produced by immunoSEQ multiplex PCR, yet TCRdb's version contains in-frame clones alone and is incomplete. Here the sample spans approximately 150,000 clones, roughly 89% being singletons. The sequence came from an adult in good health. Material: peripheral blood, obtained on day 0 of AZD1222 vaccination. This sequence joins TRBV24-1 and TRBJ2-2; D possibly matches TRBD1 or TRBD2 (5 bases each). For the CDR3, the DNA is TGTGCCACCAGGGGGACGGGCACCGGGGAGCTGTTTTTT. Protein sequence: CATRGTGTGELFF.